Below, 24 T cell receptor beta chains from the same sample are listed, as sequenced in a study of T cell repertoires in cytomegalovirus infection. One entry per CDR3 protein, called by TCRdb with MiXCR from the reads. The table has 110,000 to 150,000 distinct CDR3 sequences, more than 30% seen once. Their recognized antigens are unknown. Sequencing was performed on CD8+ T cells from cultured PBMCs, taken from culture after CMV antigen stimulation. The receptor source for this set is a human donor in good health (CMV status not recorded). Some clones in this sample may be carry-over from other donors' samples.

The CDR3 protein is CASSPPGKETQYF. As DNA, the CDR3 is TGTGCCAGCAGCCCCCCCGGAAAAGAGACCCAGTACTTC. The chain recombines TRBV11-2 with TRBJ2-5, with D hard to call. The CDR3 spans 13 residues. Germline V CDR1 and CDR2: SGHAT, FQNNGV. Trimming stripped 5 bases from V and 3 bases from J, with 10 bases between.

This clonotype has a handful of counts. This chain links TRBV7-2 with TRBJ1-1; the match to TRBD1 covers 9 bases. V lost 5 bases and J lost 6; bases outside the gene matches: 16. The CDR3 extends over 17 amino acids. Germline V lookup: CDR1 SGHTA, CDR2 FQGNSA. This CDR3 reads CASSLEPPGQGFPEAFF. Written as DNA, the CDR3 is TGTGCCAGCAGCCTAGAGCCTCCGGGACAGGGTTTTCCTGAAGCTTTCTTT.

The chain couples TRBV28 to TRBJ2-1; D might be TRBD2 (6 bases). Trimming removed 8 bases from V and 9 bases from J, with 23 bases in between. CDR3 length: 15 amino acids. CDR1 and CDR2 (germline): MDHEN, SYDVKM. The CDR3 region is CASDQMPGGVGEQFF. CDR3 DNA: TGTGCCAGCGACCAAATGCCGGGCGGGGTGGGTGAGCAGTTCTTC.

The chain has TRBV6-2 or TRBV6-3 and TRBJ1-1, with 7 bases aligning to TRBD1. Germline values: CDR1 MNHEY, CDR2 SVGEGT. Trimming cost V 2 bases and J 6 bases; bases outside gene matches: 3. The length of the CDR3 is 13 residues. The CDR3 DNA reads as TGTGCCAGCAGTTACCCAGGGGGAGCTGAAGCTTTCTTT. This gives the protein CASSYPGGAEAFF.

This chain joins TRBV6-5 and TRBJ2-2; D is unresolved. This CDR3 region has 14 residues. Trimming pared 7 bases from V and 5 bases from J, leaving 14 bases between. From germline, CDR1 is MNHEY and CDR2 SVGAGI. CDR3 residues: CASTLSGETGELFF. DNA of the CDR3: TGTGCCAGCACCCTAAGTGGGGAAACCGGGGAGCTGTTTTTT.

CDR3 nucleotides: TGTGCCAGCAGTTATACCGGGACAGGGCCCTGGGATACGCAGTATTTT. Translation: CASSYTGTGPWDTQYF. V is TRBV9 and J is TRBJ2-3, with 9 bases fitting TRBD1. CDR1 SGDLS and CDR2 YYNGEE come from the germline V gene. J was trimmed by 6 bases and V by 5 bases; bases with no gene match: 13. The CDR3 spans 16 residues. Using reference TRBV9 and TRBJ2-3 for the parts outside the CDR3, the full variable domain is DSGVTQTPKHLITATGQRVTLRCSPRSGDLSVYWYQQSLDQGLQFLIQYYNGEERAKGNILERFSAQQFPDLHSELNLSSLELGDSALYFCASSYTGTGPWDTQYFGPGTRLTVL.

This clonotype was seen a handful of times. The chain combines TRBV5-4 with TRBJ2-7, with TRBD2 as a possible D gene (7 bases). Germline CDR1 is SGHNT and CDR2 is YYREEE (reference sequence). CDR3 length: 15 amino acids. Deletions cut 4 bases from V and 3 bases from J, with 17 bases between. CDR3 nucleotides: TGTGCCAGCAGCAGCACAGGGAGGGGAAACTACGAGCAGTACTTC. The encoded protein is CASSSTGRGNYEQYF.

Relative to its sample, this clonotype is medium-sized. This chain links TRBV7-6 with TRBJ1-1; 7 bases fit TRBD1. The V gene end was trimmed by 5 bases and the J gene end by 7 bases; junction bases not matched to a gene: 10. Germline V gene sequence: CDR1 SGHVS, CDR2 FNYEAQ. The CDR3 has 14 residues. Here the CDR3 DNA reads TGTGCCAGCAGCGCCGGGACAGACCCTGGTGAAGCTTTCTTT. It translates to CASSAGTDPGEAFF. The full variable domain, rest sourced from reference TRBV7-6 and TRBJ1-1, is GAGVSQSPRYKVTKRGQDVALRCDPISGHVSLYWYRQALGQGPEFLTYFNYEAQQDKSGLPNDRFSAERPEGSISTLTIQRTEQRDSAMYRCASSAGTDPGEAFFGQGTRLTVV.

V gene TRBV6-5 combines with J gene TRBJ2-5; 7 bases agree with TRBD2. Germline CDR1 MNHEY, CDR2 SVGAGI. V shed 2 bases and J 5 bases; nucleotides not matched to a gene: 11. This CDR3 is built from 16 residues. The CDR3 reads CASSYGEGTLGETQYF. The DNA for the CDR3 is TGTGCCAGCAGTTACGGGGAGGGAACTTTAGGGGAGACCCAGTACTTC.

V and J are TRBV19 and TRBJ1-1; D call uncertain. Germline V CDR1 and CDR2: LNHDA, SQIVND (reference sequence). This CDR3 region has 13 residues. V lost 5 bases and J lost 1, with 8 bases in between. The CDR3 region has the DNA TGTGCCAGTAGTCCTTCCACGAACACTGAAGCTTTCTTT. This gives the protein CASSPSTNTEAFF.

The chain uses TRBV12-5 and TRBJ1-2; D is unclear. Looked up from germline, CDR1 is LGHNT and CDR2 is FRNRAP. Trimming took 4 bases from V and 6 from J, leaving 6 bases between them. The length of the CDR3 is 11 residues. CDR3 sequence reads: CASGWLDGYTF. For the CDR3, the DNA is TGTGCTAGTGGTTGGCTCGATGGCTACACCTTC.

The rearrangement joins TRBV27 to TRBJ2-2, with D uncertain. Germline V gene data show CDR1 as MNHEY and CDR2 as SMNVEV (reference sequence). CDR3 length: 14 residues. Deletions cut 2 bases from V and 4 bases from J, with 8 bases between. DNA for the CDR3: TGTGCCAGCAGTTTACGGGCACCCACCGGGGAGCTGTTTTTT. Translating gives CASSLRAPTGELFF.

This sequence joins TRBV4-1 and TRBJ1-1; a weak D match, TRBD1 (6 bases). The CDR3 contains 13 residues. Per the germline V gene, CDR1 is MGHRA and CDR2 is YSYEKL. V shed 2 bases and J shed 6 bases, with 10 bases lying between them. CDR3 in DNA: TGCGCCAGCAGCCAATTAGGGGGTTCTGAAGCTTTCTTT. The encoded protein is CASSQLGGSEAFF.

The rearrangement joins TRBV11-2 to TRBJ2-6; the D is unclear. Germline V gene sequence: CDR1 SGHAT, CDR2 FQNNGV. Trimming stripped 0 bases from V and 4 bases from J, with 10 bases between. This CDR3 has 16 amino acids. CDR3 in DNA: TGTGCCAGCAGCTTAGAGGTGGTTGCCGGGGCCAACGTCCTGACTTTC. This codes for CASSLEVVAGANVLTF. Drawing the rest from reference TRBV11-2 and TRBJ2-6, the complete variable domain is EAGVAQSPRYKIIEKRQSVAFWCNPISGHATLYWYQQILGQGPKLLIQFQNNGVVDDSQLPKDRFSAERLKGVDSTLKIQPAKLEDSAVYLCASSLEVVAGANVLTFGAGSRLTVL.

This chain uses TRBV29-1 with TRBJ2-7, with D possibly being TRBD2 (7 bases). The CDR3 covers 13 residues. V lost 4 bases to trimming and J lost 2 bases, with 12 bases between them. The V gene's germline CDR1 is SQVTM and CDR2 ANQGSEA. CDR3 bases: TGCAGCGTTGGAGCGGGGACAACCTACGAGCAGTACTTC. This translates into CSVGAGTTYEQYF.

The gene calls are TRBV9 and TRBJ1-2; D not resolved. Germline V gives CDR1 SGDLS, CDR2 YYNGEE. V was shortened by 3 bases and J by 0 bases, with 15 bases between the two germline ends. This CDR3 comprises 16 residues. The CDR3 DNA follows: TGTGCCAGCAGCGCCACCCCAGAGGGATCTAACTATGGCTACACCTTC. Amino acids: CASSATPEGSNYGYTF.

This chain connects TRBV6-2 or TRBV6-3 to TRBJ2-5, with a weak D call TRBD1 (5 bases). Germline loops: CDR1 MNHEY, CDR2 SVGEGT. CDR3 length equals 13 residues. V was trimmed by 8 bases and J by 2 bases, leaving 12 bases between them. CDR3 nucleotides: TGTGCCAGCGAGGCGACAGAGCAAGAGACCCAGTACTTC. It specifies CASEATEQETQYF.

In its sample, this clonotype was seen many times. The chain recombines TRBV7-8 with TRBJ2-1; D ambiguous. The ends were cut back, 5 bases at V and 1 base at J, with 6 bases in the middle. Germline V gene data show CDR1 as SGHVS and CDR2 as FQNEAQ. CDR3 length: 13 amino acids. The CDR3 bases are TGTGCCAGCAGCCCCCGGTCCTACAATGAGCAGTTCTTC. Translated: CASSPRSYNEQFF.

V is TRBV25-1 and J is TRBJ1-6, with D perhaps TRBD1 (5 bases). This CDR3 has 14 residues. The germline V gene encodes CDR1 MGHDK and CDR2 SYGVNS. V was shortened by 2 bases and J by 10 bases, with 12 bases between the two germline ends. CDR3 in DNA: TGTGCCAGCAGTGAAGGGGGGTGGGGATCACCCCTCCACTTT. Its translation: CASSEGGWGSPLHF. Combining the CDR3 with reference TRBV25-1 and TRBJ1-6 gives the whole variable domain EADIYQTPRYLVIGTGKKITLECSQTMGHDKMYWYQQDPGMELHLIHYSYGVNSTEKGDLSSESTVSRIRTEHFPLTLESARPSHTSQYLCASSEGGWGSPLHFGNGTRLTVT.

In this sample, this clonotype turned up a few times. The chain carries TRBV4-1 and TRBJ2-3; TRBD2 agrees at 14 bases. This CDR3 has 19 residues. Trimming took 3 bases from V and 1 from J; bases not matched to a gene: 9. CDR1 is MGHRA and CDR2 is YSYEKL in the germline V gene. The CDR3 nucleotides read TGCGCCAGCAGCCAGTTAGGACTAGCGGGGGGCGACGGCACAGATACGCAGTATTTT. The encoded protein is CASSQLGLAGGDGTDTQYF.

V usage is TRBV12-3 or TRBV12-4 and J usage is TRBJ2-1; D possibly corresponds to TRBD2 (6 bases). The CDR3 runs to 16 residues. V lost 3 bases to trimming and J lost 7 bases, with 19 bases between them. The CDR3 spells CASSFGVDAGLNEQFF. The CDR3 DNA reads as TGTGCCAGCAGTTTCGGTGTAGATGCGGGGTTGAATGAGCAGTTCTTC.

The chain is built from TRBV3-1 and TRBJ1-4; D is undetermined. V lost 4 bases and J lost 4, with 10 bases in between. Germline CDR1 reads LGHDT; CDR2 reads YNNKEL (reference sequence). The CDR3 totals 14 residues. The CDR3 region has the DNA TGTGCCAGCAGCCGAGCGTGGATTAATGAAAAACTGTTTTTT. Translating it yields CASSRAWINEKLFF.

The chain employs TRBV27 and TRBJ2-5, with 7 nucleotides matching TRBD1. J lost 4 bases, V lost 5 bases, and 13 bases had no gene match. The CDR3 is made up of 16 amino acids. The germline CDR1 and CDR2 sequences are MNHEY and SMNVEV (reference sequence). This chain's CDR3 is CASSLQGTLNGETQYF. The CDR3 nucleotides are TGTGCCAGCAGTCTACAGGGGACATTGAACGGAGAGACCCAGTACTTC.

CDR3 in DNA: TGTGCCAGCAGCAACGGACTGAAGCGGAACTATGGCTACACCTTC. Protein product: CASSNGLKRNYGYTF. This chain joins TRBV6-1 and TRBJ1-2; D not resolved. Germline V gene data show CDR1 as MNHNS and CDR2 as SASEGT. V was clipped by 6 bases and J by 2 bases, with 16 bases between them. The CDR3 extends over 15 amino acids.